The T cell receptor (beta chain) described here comes from a study of identical twins. Study-level results: Insertions were fewer in abundant cord blood beta clonotypes, whereas memory repertoires showed none of this pattern. The study based its conclusions on cross-sectional statistical analysis and did not follow the same donors.

This clonotype occurred a few times. What it recognizes is unknown. CDR1 is DFQATT and CDR2 is SNEGSKA in the germline V gene (reference sequence). The CDR3 covers 11 residues. Trimming removed 3 bases at V and 5 bases at J, with 7 bases between. TCRdb reprocessed the 5' RACE reads via MiXCR and lists one record per CDR3 protein. The profile shows under 900,000 distinct CDR3 sequences, roughly 18% of them singletons. The sample also formed part of further work on T cells expressing NK-cell markers. That source adds: Among CD8+ T cells from several donors, dominant NKG2C+ clonotypes accounted for about 1.0-7.0%.

The TCR sequence derives from a woman aged 18-30 years in good health. Sequenced input: PBMCs. The chain employs TRBV20-1 and TRBJ1-1; D is unclear. The CDR3 DNA reads as TGCAGTGCTAGTCGAGTGACTGAAGCTTTCTTT. It specifies CSASRVTEAFF.